These 5 T cell receptor beta chains originate from one sample sequenced in a study of shared clonotypes between healthy human individuals. Clones were sequenced by immunoSEQ multiplex PCR, and TCRdb holds only the in-frame ones, with some missing. The data show about half a million clones, approximately 84% seen once. The sequenced material came from PBMCs. The receptors come from a woman aged 35 to 49 in good health. Some clones in this sample may be carry-over from other donors' samples.

Concerning this clone: A single base is all that separates this from a far larger clone, so a read error is likely. V gene TRBV4-1 combines with J gene TRBJ1-3; TRBD1 is a possible D gene (5 bases). From germline, CDR1 is MGHRA and CDR2 YSYEKL. The length of the CDR3 is 15 residues. V was clipped by 4 bases and J by 6 bases, with 16 bases between them. DNA of the CDR3: TGCGCCAGCAGCCGGTCCCTCGGGGGAGCAAACACCATATATTTT. Amino acids: CASSRSLGGANTIYF.

The chain uses TRBV6-4 and TRBJ2-3; TRBD1 agrees at 9 bases. Germline CDR1 and CDR2: MRHNA and SNTAGT. V was pared by 6 bases and J by 2 bases, with 3 bases of the junction left unmatched. The CDR3 has 14 amino acids. The CDR3 bases are TGTGCCAGCAGCCGGGACAGGGACACAGATACGCAGTATTTT. Protein sequence: CASSRDRDTDTQYF.

The gene calls are TRBV10-2 and TRBJ2-5; 8 bases are shared with TRBD2. This CDR3 contains 15 residues. CDR1 and CDR2 from the germline V gene are WSHSY and SAAADI. The V and J ends lost 2 bases and 2 bases, in that order; junction bases with no gene match: 4. This CDR3 reads CASSEPGLGQETQYF. The CDR3, as DNA: TGCGCCAGCAGTGAGCCGGGACTAGGTCAAGAGACCCAGTACTTC.

This sequence joins TRBV10-1 and TRBJ2-2, with 11 nucleotides matching TRBD2. After removal of 2 bases from V and 2 bases from J, the junction contained 4 bases not matched to a gene. Looked up from germline, CDR1 is WNHNN and CDR2 is SYGVQD (reference sequence). CDR3 length equals 17 residues. CDR3 protein: CASSEPTSGGNTGELFF. The CDR3, as DNA: TGCGCCAGCAGTGAGCCAACTAGCGGGGGAAACACCGGGGAGCTGTTTTTT.

For this clone: A read error is likely here: a far larger clone is one base away. The identical CDR3 is also encoded by other nucleotide sequences in the sample. The chain employs TRBV27 and TRBJ2-7, with TRBD2 matching over 11 bases. The CDR3 sequence is 15 residues long. V shed 6 bases, J shed 4 bases, and the junction held 8 bases outside the gene matches. Germline V gives CDR1 MNHEY, CDR2 SMNVEV (reference sequence). CDR3 region: CASSPGTSGSYEQYF. CDR3 nucleotides: TGTGCCAGCAGCCCCGGTACTAGCGGGAGTTACGAGCAGTACTTC.